This TCR beta chain appears in the sequencing data of a study of blood T cell repertoires in COVID-19 (dated by TCRdb to about 2020). Turning to the overall study: Samples from collaborators originated in the United States, Italy and Spain and spanned both the acute and convalescent phases of COVID-19. Samples came from the ongoing ImmuneRACE study (first 160 participants) plus 1,254 subjects from 6 global collaborators. Where available, HLA class I and class II types were obtained from metadata supplied by the sample provider rather than from assay-based typing. The prospective study material was composed of cDNA or gDNA derived from T cells, B-cell-depleted T cells, or PBMCs. Sample metadata almost always included a de-identified subject ID, COVID-19 status, age in years and sex. The repertoires were released in a freely available public database meant as a resource for research on the immune response to SARS-CoV-2. The dataset comprised deeply sampled blood TCRbeta repertoires from subjects exposed to, actively infected with, or recovered from COVID-19. The investigation overall reported the following: The quantity of clinical and demographic metadata differed by source and by participant and was supplied without curation.

This clone was detected a few times. This receptor's antigen is unknown. Per-nucleotide qualities are absent, and no much larger clonotype sits a single base away. The collaborating institutions used their own protocols to collect whole blood in K2EDTA tubes. For TCRbeta analysis, collaborators shipped samples as frozen whole blood, isolated PBMCs, or DNA extracted from either of those sample types. TCRbeta CDR3 regions were amplified from genomic DNA by means of the immunoSEQ Assay, a bias-controlled multiplex PCR. Per the source publication's procedure: Nucleated cell counts per sample were estimated from amplification of reference gene primers within the assay. Sequence reads were collapsed and filtered to measure the absolute abundance of every unique TCRbeta CDR3 rearrangement. Productive Simpson clonality was computed per sample as the square root of Simpson's diversity index over productive rearrangements. Here the immuneACCESS table is served through TCRdb, limited to in-frame sequences with V and J called. Missing clones are a known gap in these copies; in checked studies unresolved V genes cover under half, and the rest lacks a known reason. V and J calls and clone size are as listed in that table; D and trimming were resolved from the DNA. The sample data list approximately 220,000 clones, and roughly 80% of these were observed just once. About 10% of the sample belongs to the ten largest clones.

The sequence was obtained from a woman of 80 years or more with acute or convalescent COVID-19. The sample consisted of peripheral blood.

The nucleotide sequence reads as follows: TGTGCCAGCAGCCTGTCCGGGACTAGCGGTAACAATGAGCAGTTCTTC. It encodes CASSLSGTSGNNEQFF. The rearrangement joined TRBV7-2 to TRBJ2-1, with TRBD2 matching 11 junction bases. From the cysteine through the phenylalanine, the CDR3 covers 16 amino acids. The retained sequence is limited to the CDR3, 48 bases, with the frame set at the first base. CDR1 and CDR2 are read off the germline V gene as SGHTA and FQGNSA. After removal of 5 bases from V and 5 bases from J, the junction retains 8 bases not matched to a gene.